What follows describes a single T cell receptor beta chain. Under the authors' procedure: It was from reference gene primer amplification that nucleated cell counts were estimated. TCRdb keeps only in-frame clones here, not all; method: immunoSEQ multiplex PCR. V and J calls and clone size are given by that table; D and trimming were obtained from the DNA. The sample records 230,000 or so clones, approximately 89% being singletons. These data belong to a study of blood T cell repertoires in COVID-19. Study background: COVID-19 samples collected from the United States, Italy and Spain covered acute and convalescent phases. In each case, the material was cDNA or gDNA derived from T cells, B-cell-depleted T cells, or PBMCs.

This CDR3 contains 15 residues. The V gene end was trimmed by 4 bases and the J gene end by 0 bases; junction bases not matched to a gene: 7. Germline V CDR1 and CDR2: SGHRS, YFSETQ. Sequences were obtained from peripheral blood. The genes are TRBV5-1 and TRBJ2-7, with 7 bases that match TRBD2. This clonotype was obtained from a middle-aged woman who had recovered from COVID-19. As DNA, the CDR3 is TGCGCCAGCAGCCCCGGGGGGACCAGCTCCTACGAGCAGTACTTC. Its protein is CASSPGGTSSYEQYF.